The following is a T cell receptor (beta chain) sequence with its context. The data were taken from a study of blood T cells in healthy people across ages. Overall study context: For every two T cells, template switching captured about one barcoded beta molecule.

A sample-barcoded 5' primer and a J-beta primer mix were used in a second PCR of roughly 7 to 11 cycles. A single record per CDR3 protein comes from TCRdb applying MiXCR to the 5' RACE reads. The data show 800,000 or so distinct CDR3 sequences, 55% to 65% seen once. The clonotype was recovered from a man aged 25-45 years in good health. Sequenced material: blood.

CDR3 DNA sequence: TGTGCCACCAGCAGAGAAGTCTTCAGAACCTACGAGCAGTACTTC. Translated: CATSREVFRTYEQYF. The chain has TRBV15 and TRBJ2-7; D is ambiguous. Trimming shortened V by 0 bases and J by 2 bases, and 11 bases separated the two germline ends. Germline-derived CDR1 and CDR2 are LNHNV and YYDKDF (reference sequence). CDR3 length: 15 amino acids.